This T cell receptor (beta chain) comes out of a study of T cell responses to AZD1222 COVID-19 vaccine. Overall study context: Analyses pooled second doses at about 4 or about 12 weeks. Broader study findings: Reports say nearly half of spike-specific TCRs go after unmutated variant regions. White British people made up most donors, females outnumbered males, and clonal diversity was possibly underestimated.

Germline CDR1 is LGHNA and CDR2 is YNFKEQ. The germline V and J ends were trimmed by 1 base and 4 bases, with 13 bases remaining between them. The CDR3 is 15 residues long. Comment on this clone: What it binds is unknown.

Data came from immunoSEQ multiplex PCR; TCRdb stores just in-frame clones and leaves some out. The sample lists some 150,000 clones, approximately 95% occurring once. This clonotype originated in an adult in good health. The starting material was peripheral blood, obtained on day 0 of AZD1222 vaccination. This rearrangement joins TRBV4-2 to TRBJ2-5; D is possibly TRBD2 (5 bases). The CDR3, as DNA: TGTGCCAGCAGCCAAGGCTTTAAGGGAGTAGAGACCCAGTACTTC. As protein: CASSQGFKGVETQYF.